These 14 T cell receptor beta chains originate from one sample sequenced in a study of shared clonotypes between healthy human individuals. Profiled with immunoSEQ multiplex PCR; TCRdb holds only in-frame clones, not every one. The sample comprises around 720,000 clones, 60% to 75% of which are singletons, and 1.5% to 2% rests with the top ten. The sequencing sample was made of memory CD4+ T cells sorted from blood. Subset here: CD45RA-negative fraction. The receptors were sampled from a woman in her twenties or thirties in good health.

CDR3 in amino acids: CASSWGLADPYEQYF. Written as DNA, the CDR3 is TGTGCCAGCAGCTGGGGACTAGCGGACCCCTACGAGCAGTACTTC. This chain joins TRBV11-2 and TRBJ2-7, with 11 bases aligning to TRBD2. Germline CDR1 is SGHAT and CDR2 is FQNNGV. The CDR3 has 15 residues. Trimming cost V 4 bases and J 2 bases; bases outside gene matches: 4.

The genes are TRBV5-1 and TRBJ2-3; tentatively, D is TRBD2 (6 bases). Germline CDR1 reads SGHRS; CDR2 reads YFSETQ. Trimming stripped 4 bases from V and 5 bases from J, with 11 bases between. This CDR3 contains 13 residues. In DNA form, the CDR3 reads TGCGCCAGCAGCGCGGACTATGGAGATACGCAGTATTTT. Its translation: CASSADYGDTQYF.

The rearrangement joins TRBV18 to TRBJ1-2; D not certain. Deletions cut 3 bases from V and 4 bases from J, with 9 bases between. The CDR3 consists of 13 residues. The germline CDR1 and CDR2 sequences are KGHSH and LQKENI. CDR3 residues: CASSPSSTYGYTF. The CDR3 bases are TGTGCCAGCTCACCCTCAAGTACCTATGGCTACACCTTC.

The chain joins TRBV18 to TRBJ2-7, with D possibly being TRBD1 (6 bases). This CDR3 is built from 14 residues. The V gene lost 4 bases and the J gene lost 0 bases, with 10 bases spanning the gap. The V gene's germline CDR1 is KGHSH and CDR2 LQKENI. CDR3 DNA: TGTGCCAGCTCACGGGACACGGCCTCCTACGAGCAGTACTTC. Translation: CASSRDTASYEQYF.

The chain carries TRBV6-1 and TRBJ1-4; TRBD1 aligns across 9 bases. Germline values: CDR1 MNHNS, CDR2 SASEGT. With 6 bases clipped from V and 8 bases from J, the junction kept 7 bases outside the gene matches. The CDR3 extends over 14 amino acids. This CDR3 reads CASSPGQGYEKLFF. In DNA form, the CDR3 reads TGTGCCAGCAGCCCGGGACAGGGTTACGAAAAACTGTTTTTT.

This clone ranks as medium-sized. The rearrangement uses TRBV29-1 and TRBJ2-3; D unclear. Germline V gene data show CDR1 as SQVTM and CDR2 as ANQGSEA. The germline V and J ends were trimmed by 6 bases and 8 bases, with 12 bases remaining between them. The CDR3 totals 11 residues. The CDR3 region is CSVENGGTQYF. The CDR3 DNA reads as TGCAGCGTAGAGAACGGCGGTACGCAGTATTTT.

This chain links TRBV4-1 with TRBJ2-3; D is uncertain. This CDR3 is built from 14 residues. The V gene's germline CDR1 is MGHRA and CDR2 YSYEKL. Trimming removed 0 bases from V and 9 bases from J, with 13 bases in between. In nucleotides, the CDR3 is TGCGCCAGCAGCCAAGAGAAGGCACAGAGAACGCAGTATTTT. Its translation: CASSQEKAQRTQYF.

The gene calls are TRBV5-4 and TRBJ2-1; the D gene is possibly TRBD1 (6 bases). CDR1 and CDR2 from the germline V gene are SGHNT and YYREEE (reference sequence). The germline V and J ends were trimmed by 0 bases and 6 bases, with 13 bases remaining between them. The CDR3 is 15 amino acids. The CDR3 loop is CASSLATGTPNEQFF. CDR3 nucleotide sequence: TGTGCCAGCAGCTTGGCCACAGGGACCCCCAATGAGCAGTTCTTC.

This rearrangement joins TRBV10-1 to TRBJ2-7; 7 bases map to TRBD2. The J segment lost 0 bases and the V segment lost 9 bases, leaving 11 bases of the junction unmatched. Per germline, CDR1 WNHNN and CDR2 SYGVQD (reference sequence). This CDR3 has 15 residues. CDR3 region: CASEEAGRYSYEQYF. DNA of the CDR3: TGCGCCAGTGAAGAAGCGGGAAGATACTCCTACGAGCAGTACTTC.

The J gene is TRBJ2-2, the V gene TRBV7-3, with D perhaps TRBD2 (6 bases). The V and J ends lost 4 bases and 8 bases respectively, with 11 bases between them. This CDR3 is built from 13 residues. From germline, CDR1 is SGHTA and CDR2 FQGTGA. The CDR3: CASSSWDLGELFF. The CDR3 coding sequence is TGTGCCAGCAGCTCATGGGACTTAGGGGAGCTGTTTTTT.

A few counts support this clone. Here the CDR3 reads CASSLVSDTQYF. The CDR3 DNA reads as TGTGCCAGCAGCTTAGTTTCAGATACGCAGTATTTT. The V call is TRBV7-9, the J call TRBJ2-3; D unresolved. With 1 base removed from V and 4 bases from J, the gap between germline ends came to 3 bases. CDR1 and CDR2 from the germline V gene are SEHNR and FQNEAQ (reference sequence). This CDR3 is 12 amino acids long.

The chain links TRBV6-6 to TRBJ1-1, with D hard to call. V dropped 3 bases and J dropped 0 bases, with 11 bases sitting between them. Germline loops: CDR1 MNHNY, CDR2 SVGAGI (reference sequence). This CDR3 is built from 15 residues. The CDR3 is CASSYRLQMNTEAFF. Written as DNA, the CDR3 is TGTGCCAGCAGTTATAGATTACAGATGAACACTGAAGCTTTCTTT.

This rearrangement joins TRBV7-2 to TRBJ2-7; D possibly uses TRBD1 or TRBD2 (5 bases each). The germline gives CDR1 SGHTA, CDR2 FQGNSA. CDR3 length: 13 amino acids. V was cut by 5 bases and J by 6 bases, with 14 bases left in between. CDR3 nucleotides: TGTGCCAGCAGCCGGCAACGGGACGCCGAGCAGTACTTC. As protein: CASSRQRDAEQYF.

This rearrangement joins TRBV27 to TRBJ1-1; 8 bases are a match to TRBD1. Trimming removed 3 bases from V and 1 base from J; junction bases left unmatched: 4. The CDR3 spans 15 residues. Germline V CDR1 and CDR2: MNHEY, SMNVEV (reference sequence). The CDR3: CASSLGQAGNTEAFF. In nucleotides, the CDR3 is TGTGCCAGCAGTTTGGGACAGGCAGGGAACACTGAAGCTTTCTTT.